A selection of T cell receptor beta chains follows, all from one sample in a study of T cells in Graves' hyperthyroidism and ophthalmopathy. MiXCR, applied by TCRdb to the multiplex PCR reads, yields one record per CDR3 protein. This sample carries roughly 380,000 distinct CDR3 sequences, approximately 15% of them seen once, and the ten largest clones take about 10%. Sequencing was done on a sample of blood. The source is a woman aged 55 to 70 with Graves' hyperthyroidism. Both conserved end residues are part of each CDR3. The order of the fields is CDR3 length, D gene, J gene, V gene, clone size, CDR3 protein, CDR3 DNA. The D gene is left open where the match is weak. Expanded clones get a size class; other rows say once, few or many, or leave the size out.

>18|-|TRBJ2-1|TRBV12-5|-
CASGGLALRGPPYNEQFF
TGTGCTAGTGGAGGCCTAGCGCTCAGAGGTCCCCCCTACAATGAGCAGTTCTTC
>14|TRBD2|TRBJ2-1|TRBV2|many
CASGLASSYNEQFF
TGTGCCAGCGGACTAGCGAGCTCCTACAATGAGCAGTTCTTC
>14|TRBD1|TRBJ2-7|TRBV30|-
CAWSGGQGYHEQYF
TGTGCCTGGAGTGGCGGACAGGGGTACCACGAGCAGTACTTC
>14|-|TRBJ2-5|TRBV30|-
CAWSPPWWEETQYF
TGTGCCTGGAGTCCCCCATGGTGGGAAGAGACCCAGTACTTC
>17|TRBD2|TRBJ2-5|TRBV12-3/TRBV12-4|many
CASSLVSLAGAQETQYF
TGTGCCAGCAGTTTAGTTTCGCTAGCGGGAGCCCAAGAGACCCAGTACTTC
>13|-|TRBJ1-5|TRBV7-6|many
CATGWGAGQPQHF
TGTGCCACCGGGTGGGGAGCCGGTCAGCCCCAGCATTTT
>15|TRBD2|TRBJ2-7|TRBV20-1|many
CSARNGLAGVEEQYF
TGCAGTGCTAGAAATGGGCTAGCGGGAGTGGAAGAGCAGTACTTC
>15|TRBD2|TRBJ2-1|TRBV10-1|many
CASSAGLAGHNEQFF
TGCGCCAGCAGCGCGGGACTAGCGGGTCACAATGAGCAGTTCTTC
>19|TRBD2|TRBJ2-3|TRBV11-2|few
CASSPRRGGYWLNTDTQYF
TGTGCCAGCAGCCCCCGGAGGGGAGGGTATTGGCTGAACACAGATACGCAGTATTTT
>15|-|TRBJ2-7|TRBV3-1|many
CASSQGYAERGEQYF
TGTGCCAGCAGCCAAGGGTATGCGGAACGCGGGGAGCAGTACTTC
>14|-|TRBJ1-1|TRBV6-1|-
CASSPGRGDTEAFF
TGTGCCAGCAGCCCCGGGCGAGGGGATACTGAAGCTTTCTTT
>15|-|TRBJ2-5|TRBV20-1|many
CSARDREGWAETQYF
TGCAGTGCTAGAGATCGCGAGGGATGGGCAGAGACCCAGTACTTC
>15|-|TRBJ2-7|TRBV6-1|-
CASAPGGGDPYEQYF
TGTGCCAGCGCCCCCGGGGGCGGCGACCCCTACGAGCAGTACTTC
>14|-|TRBJ2-7|TRBV15|many
CATSYQTGSYEQYF
TGTGCCACCAGCTACCAAACAGGCTCCTACGAGCAGTACTTC
>14|-|TRBJ2-7|TRBV28|many
CASSFLRDTHEQYF
TGTGCCAGCAGTTTTCTTCGGGACACCCACGAGCAGTACTTC
>14|-|TRBJ2-3|TRBV7-9|many
CASSVSGYTDTQYF
TGTGCCAGCAGCGTGAGCGGATACACAGATACGCAGTATTTT
>14|-|TRBJ1-1|TRBV12-3/TRBV12-4|many
CASLPMARPAEAFF
TGTGCCAGCCTTCCGATGGCACGTCCTGCTGAAGCTTTCTTT
>15|-|TRBJ1-5|TRBV6-5|few
CASSYTGMSNQPQHF
TGTGCCAGCAGTTACACGGGTATGAGCAATCAGCCCCAGCATTTT
>13|-|TRBJ2-4|TRBV30|many
CAWKGADKNIQYF
TGTGCCTGGAAAGGGGCGGACAAAAACATTCAGTACTTC
>14|TRBD1|TRBJ2-1|TRBV30|-
CAWSVGTVYNEQFF
TGTGCCTGGAGTGTAGGGACAGTATACAATGAGCAGTTCTTC
>15|TRBD2|TRBJ2-3|TRBV3-1|-
CASRGLAADTDTQYF
TGTGCCAGCAGGGGACTAGCGGCCGACACAGATACGCAGTATTTT
>13|-|TRBJ2-5|TRBV6-1|few
CASRPFLRETQYF
TGTGCCAGCAGACCATTCCTCCGGGAGACCCAGTACTTC
>15|TRBD2|TRBJ2-1|TRBV11-2|many
CASSSFSGTGNEQFF
TGTGCCAGCAGCTCTTTTAGCGGGACCGGCAATGAGCAGTTCTTC
>14|-|TRBJ2-2|TRBV7-3|once
CASSFNGNTGELFF
TGTGCCAGCAGCTTTAATGGCAACACCGGGGAGCTGTTTTTT
>19|-|TRBJ2-5|TRBV20-1|many
CSASVPFPHTVEAQETQYF
TGCAGTGCGAGCGTTCCATTTCCGCACACCGTCGAAGCCCAAGAGACCCAGTACTTC
>14|-|TRBJ1-2|TRBV5-6|-
CASSLESVNYGYTF
TGTGCCAGCAGCTTGGAATCTGTTAACTATGGCTACACCTTC
>15|TRBD1|TRBJ2-1|TRBV12-3/TRBV12-4|many
CASSLRQGAGDGQFF
TGTGCCAGCAGTTTACGGCAGGGGGCGGGTGACGGGCAGTTCTTC
>13|-|TRBJ2-5|TRBV19|-
CASSRGGRETQYF
TGTGCCAGTAGTAGGGGGGGCCGAGAGACCCAGTACTTC
>13|TRBD1|TRBJ1-5|TRBV20-1|-
CSATGTGFQPQHF
TGCAGTGCTACCGGGACAGGGTTTCAGCCCCAGCATTTT
>15|-|TRBJ1-5|TRBV19|-
CASSIDSTDQQPQHF
TGTGCCAGTAGTATAGACTCGACGGATCAGCAGCCCCAGCATTTT
>15|TRBD1|TRBJ2-3|TRBV13|many
CASSKDRGGTDTQYF
TGTGCCAGCAGCAAAGACAGGGGGGGGACAGATACGCAGTATTTT
>15|-|TRBJ2-3|TRBV4-1|many
CASSQDPAGTDTQYF
TGCGCCAGCAGCCAGGATCCCGCCGGCACAGATACGCAGTATTTT
>13|-|TRBJ1-2|TRBV20-1|many
CSASKGPSYGYTF
TGCAGTGCTAGTAAGGGCCCAAGCTATGGCTACACCTTC
>19|-|TRBJ1-5|TRBV12-5|few
CASGLVHGEFALGNQPQHF
TGTGCTAGTGGTTTGGTACACGGGGAGTTTGCATTAGGTAATCAGCCCCAGCATTTT
>19|TRBD2|TRBJ2-3|TRBV19|-
CASSIEGPRTSGTEDTQYF
TGTGCCAGTAGTATAGAGGGGCCCCGGACTAGCGGGACCGAGGATACGCAGTATTTT
>11|-|TRBJ2-1|TRBV14|many
CASSHGLEQFF
TGTGCCAGCAGCCACGGGCTAGAGCAGTTCTTC
>16|TRBD2|TRBJ2-3|TRBV7-9|many
CASSLQGGRVTDTQYF
TGTGCCAGCAGCTTACAGGGCGGGAGGGTCACAGATACGCAGTATTTT
>15|TRBD2|TRBJ2-3|TRBV12-3/TRBV12-4|many
CASSSSREGADTQYF
TGTGCCAGCAGTTCTTCTCGGGAGGGGGCAGATACGCAGTATTTT
>13|-|TRBJ1-1|TRBV7-9|few
CASSRSVLAWAFF
TGTGCCAGCAGCCGTTCAGTCCTTGCGTGGGCTTTCTTT
>12|-|TRBJ1-1|TRBV20-1|many
CSASQEGPEAFF
TGCAGTGCTTCCCAAGAGGGACCTGAAGCTTTCTTT
>13|-|TRBJ1-5|TRBV10-1|many
CASSERTDQPQHF
TGCGCCAGCAGTGAACGGACAGATCAGCCCCAGCATTTT
>12|-|TRBJ2-1|TRBV11-3|many
CASSSLGGEQFF
TGTGCCAGCAGCTCTCTCGGAGGTGAGCAGTTCTTC
>15|TRBD1|TRBJ1-2|TRBV6-5|many
CASSYKGQGDYGYTF
TGTGCCAGCAGTTACAAGGGACAGGGGGACTATGGCTACACCTTC
>13|-|TRBJ2-3|TRBV7-7|-
CASSLVVGDTQYF
TGTGCTAGCAGCTTAGTCGTCGGAGATACGCAGTATTTT
>17|-|TRBJ1-4|TRBV11-2|-
CASSLASTGALNGKLFF
TGTGCCAGCAGCTTAGCGTCGACGGGGGCCCTTAATGGAAAACTGTTTTTT
>16|TRBD1|TRBJ2-2|TRBV10-3|few
CAISETGVRYTGELFF
TGTGCCATCAGTGAGACAGGGGTGCGTTACACCGGGGAGCTGTTTTTT
>14|TRBD1|TRBJ2-1|TRBV20-1|few
CSARDMAGGNEQFF
TGCAGTGCTAGAGATATGGCAGGGGGAAATGAGCAGTTCTTC
>13|-|TRBJ2-7|TRBV5-1|-
CASNNPGTYEQYF
TGCGCCAGCAACAATCCAGGAACCTACGAGCAGTACTTC
>13|TRBD1|TRBJ2-7|TRBV5-5|many
CASTLGQEIRQYF
TGTGCCAGCACCCTCGGACAGGAGATAAGGCAGTACTTC
>16|-|TRBJ2-7|TRBV7-2|-
CASSWDLGGSFGEQYF
TGTGCCAGCAGCTGGGATTTGGGAGGCTCCTTCGGGGAGCAGTACTTC
>14|TRBD1|TRBJ2-5|TRBV11-3|many
CASRWGTGQETQYF
TGTGCCAGCCGCTGGGGGACAGGTCAAGAGACCCAGTACTTC